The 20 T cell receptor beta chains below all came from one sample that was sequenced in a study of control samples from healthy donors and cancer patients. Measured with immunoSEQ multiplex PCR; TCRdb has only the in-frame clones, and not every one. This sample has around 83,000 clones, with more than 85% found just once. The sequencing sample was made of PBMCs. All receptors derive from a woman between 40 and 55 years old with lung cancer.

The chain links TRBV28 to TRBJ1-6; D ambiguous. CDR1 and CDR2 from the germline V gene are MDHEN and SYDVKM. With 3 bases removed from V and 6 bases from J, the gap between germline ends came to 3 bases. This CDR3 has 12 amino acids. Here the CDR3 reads CASSLVNSPLHF. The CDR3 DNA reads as TGTGCCAGCAGTTTGGTTAATTCACCCCTCCACTTT.

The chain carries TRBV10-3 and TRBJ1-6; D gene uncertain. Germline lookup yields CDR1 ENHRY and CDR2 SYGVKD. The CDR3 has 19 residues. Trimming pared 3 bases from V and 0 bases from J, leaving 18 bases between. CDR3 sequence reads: CAISDAPGLTRSYNSPLHF. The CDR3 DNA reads TGTGCCATCAGTGATGCCCCGGGTCTTACACGCTCCTATAATTCACCCCTCCACTTT.

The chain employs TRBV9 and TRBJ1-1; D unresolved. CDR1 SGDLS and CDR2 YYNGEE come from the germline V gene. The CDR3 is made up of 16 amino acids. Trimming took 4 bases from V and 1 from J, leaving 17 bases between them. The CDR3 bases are TGTGCCAGCAGCCCCCGATTGGGGTTCAAGAACACTGAAGCTTTCTTT. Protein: CASSPRLGFKNTEAFF.

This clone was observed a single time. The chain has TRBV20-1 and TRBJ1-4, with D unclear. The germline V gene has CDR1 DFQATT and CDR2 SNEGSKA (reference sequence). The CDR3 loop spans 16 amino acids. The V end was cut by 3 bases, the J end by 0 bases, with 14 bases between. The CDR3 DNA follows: TGCAGTGCTAGTCGTGTAGAGGGAACAACTAATGAAAAACTGTTTTTT. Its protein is CSASRVEGTTNEKLFF.

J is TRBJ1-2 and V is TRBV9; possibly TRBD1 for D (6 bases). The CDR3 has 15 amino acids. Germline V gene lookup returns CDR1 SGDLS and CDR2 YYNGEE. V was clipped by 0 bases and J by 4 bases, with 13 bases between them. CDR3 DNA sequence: TGTGCCAGCAGCGTAGCCGAGGGGGGCGCCTATGGCTACACCTTC. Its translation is CASSVAEGGAYGYTF. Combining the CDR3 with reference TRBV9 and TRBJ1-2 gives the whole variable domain DSGVTQTPKHLITATGQRVTLRCSPRSGDLSVYWYQQSLDQGLQFLIQYYNGEERAKGNILERFSAQQFPDLHSELNLSSLELGDSALYFCASSVAEGGAYGYTFGSGTRLTVV.

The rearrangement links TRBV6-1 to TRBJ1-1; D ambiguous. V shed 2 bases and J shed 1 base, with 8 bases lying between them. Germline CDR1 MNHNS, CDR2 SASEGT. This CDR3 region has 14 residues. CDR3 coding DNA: TGTGCCAGCAGTGAACCCCCCGAGAACACTGAAGCTTTCTTT. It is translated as CASSEPPENTEAFF.

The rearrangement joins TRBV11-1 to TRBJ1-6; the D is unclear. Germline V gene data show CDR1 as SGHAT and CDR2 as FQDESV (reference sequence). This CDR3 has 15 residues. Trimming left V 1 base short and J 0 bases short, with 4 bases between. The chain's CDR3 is CASSLGVSYNSPLHF. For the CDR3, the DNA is TGTGCCAGCAGCTTAGGAGTCTCCTATAATTCACCCCTCCACTTT.

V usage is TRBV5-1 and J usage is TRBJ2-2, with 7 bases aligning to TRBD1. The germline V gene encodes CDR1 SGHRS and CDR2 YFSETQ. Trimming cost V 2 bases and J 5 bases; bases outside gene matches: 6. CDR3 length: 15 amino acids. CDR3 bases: TGCGCCAGCAGCTTAGGGACAGATATTACCGGGGAGCTGTTTTTT. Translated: CASSLGTDITGELFF.

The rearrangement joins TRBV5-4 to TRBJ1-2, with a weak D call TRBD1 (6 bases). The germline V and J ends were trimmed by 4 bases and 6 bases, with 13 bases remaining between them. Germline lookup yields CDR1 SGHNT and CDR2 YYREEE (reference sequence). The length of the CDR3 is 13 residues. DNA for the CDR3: TGTGCCAGCAGCGAGACCCCAGGGGATGGCTACACCTTC. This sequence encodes CASSETPGDGYTF.

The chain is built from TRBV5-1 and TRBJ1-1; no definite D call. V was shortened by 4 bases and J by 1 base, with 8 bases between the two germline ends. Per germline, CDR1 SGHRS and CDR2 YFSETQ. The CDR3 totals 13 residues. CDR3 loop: CASSTSGNTEAFF. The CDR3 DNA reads TGCGCCAGCAGCACGTCAGGGAACACTGAAGCTTTCTTT.

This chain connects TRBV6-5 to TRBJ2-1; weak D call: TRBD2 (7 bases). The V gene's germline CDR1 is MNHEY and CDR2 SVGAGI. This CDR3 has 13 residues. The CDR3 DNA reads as TGTTCATCCTGGGGGGGCGGTGTGAATGAGCAGTTCTTC. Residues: CSSWGGGVNEQFF.

The CDR3 sequence is CASSLWGDEQFF. The CDR3 nucleotides read TGTGCCAGCAGCTTATGGGGCGATGAGCAGTTCTTC. This sequence joins TRBV7-9 and TRBJ2-1; tentatively, D is TRBD1 (5 bases). This CDR3 spans 12 amino acids. Trimming removed 2 bases from V and 8 bases from J, with 7 bases in between. From germline, CDR1 is SEHNR and CDR2 FQNEAQ (reference sequence).

CDR3 sequence reads: CASSIGTVLTEAFF. The CDR3 DNA reads as TGTGCCAGCAGCATCGGAACAGTCTTAACTGAAGCTTTCTTT. This chain uses TRBV7-8 with TRBJ1-1; D not resolved. The V and J ends lost 5 bases and 5 bases respectively, with 15 bases between them. This CDR3 spans 14 amino acids. Germline CDR1 reads SGHVS; CDR2 reads FQNEAQ.

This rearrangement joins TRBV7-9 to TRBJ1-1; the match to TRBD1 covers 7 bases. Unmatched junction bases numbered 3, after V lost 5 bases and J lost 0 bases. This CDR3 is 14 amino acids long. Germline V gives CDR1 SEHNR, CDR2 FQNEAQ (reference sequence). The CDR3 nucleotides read TGTGCCAGCAGCGCGACAGGGATGAACACTGAAGCTTTCTTT. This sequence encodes CASSATGMNTEAFF.

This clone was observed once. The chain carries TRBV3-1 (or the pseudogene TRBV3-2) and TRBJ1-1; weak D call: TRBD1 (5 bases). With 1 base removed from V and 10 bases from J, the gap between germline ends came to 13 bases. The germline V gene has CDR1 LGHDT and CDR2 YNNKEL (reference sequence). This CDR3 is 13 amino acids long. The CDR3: CASSQGQGGGAFF. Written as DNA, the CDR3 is TGTGCCAGCAGCCAAGGGCAGGGTGGGGGAGCTTTCTTT.

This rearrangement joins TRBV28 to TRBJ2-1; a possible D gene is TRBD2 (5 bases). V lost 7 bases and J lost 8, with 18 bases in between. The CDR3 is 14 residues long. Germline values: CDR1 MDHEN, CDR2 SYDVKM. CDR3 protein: CASNSLAPVDEQFF. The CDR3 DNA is TGTGCCAGCAACTCCCTAGCCCCCGTGGATGAGCAGTTCTTC.

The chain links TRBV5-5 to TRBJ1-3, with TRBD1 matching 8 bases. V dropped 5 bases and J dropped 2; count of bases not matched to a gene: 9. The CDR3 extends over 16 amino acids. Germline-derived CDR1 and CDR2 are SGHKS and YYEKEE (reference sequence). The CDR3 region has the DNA TGTGCCAGCAGTAAGGACAGGGCGCCTACTGGAAACACCATATATTTT. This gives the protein CASSKDRAPTGNTIYF.

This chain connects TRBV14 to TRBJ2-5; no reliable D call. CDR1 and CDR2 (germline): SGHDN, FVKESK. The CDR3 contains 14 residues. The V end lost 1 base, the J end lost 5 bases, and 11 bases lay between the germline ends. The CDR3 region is CASSQALLRETQYF. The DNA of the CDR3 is TGTGCCAGCAGCCAAGCCCTGCTTCGGGAGACCCAGTACTTC.

The CDR3: CASSFSGQGYNEQFF. DNA of the CDR3: TGCGCCAGCAGCTTTTCCGGACAGGGTTACAATGAGCAGTTCTTC. The rearrangement uses TRBV5-1 and TRBJ2-1, with 8 bases that match TRBD1. The V segment lost 2 bases and the J segment 4 bases; nucleotides outside the gene matches: 5. Germline V gene sequence: CDR1 SGHRS, CDR2 YFSETQ. The CDR3 is made up of 15 amino acids.

CDR3 residues: CASSYSSSGELFF. DNA for the CDR3: TGTGCCAGCAGTTACTCCAGCTCCGGGGAGCTGTTTTTT. The V gene is TRBV6-5, the J gene TRBJ2-2; D uncertain. V was pared by 0 bases and J by 6 bases, with 5 bases between. This CDR3 has 13 residues. The germline CDR1 and CDR2 sequences are MNHEY and SVGAGI.